Presented here are 21 T cell receptor beta chains from one specimen sequenced in a study of shared clonotypes between healthy human individuals. Only in-frame clones appear in the TCRdb table, and some are missing; sequencing was by immunoSEQ multiplex PCR. Among 700,000 or so clones listed, roughly 78% were seen once. Sequenced material: memory CD4+ T cells sorted from blood. This sample's subset: CD45RA-negative fraction. All receptors derive from a woman aged 30 to 39 in good health.

The V call is TRBV27, the J call TRBJ2-1, with TRBD1 matching over 11 bases. Germline V gene data show CDR1 as MNHEY and CDR2 as SMNVEV (reference sequence). The ends lost 6 bases at V and 6 bases at J; junction bases unmatched: 10. This CDR3 has 16 amino acids. CDR3 region: CASRRTGTGGFNEQFF. CDR3 in DNA: TGTGCCAGCAGGAGAACCGGGACAGGGGGTTTCAATGAGCAGTTCTTC.

This chain uses TRBV7-2 with TRBJ1-4, with D perhaps matching TRBD1 (6 bases). The germline V gene has CDR1 SGHTA and CDR2 FQGNSA. Trimming cost V 5 bases and J 8 bases, with 18 bases left between them. CDR3 length equals 15 residues. CDR3 amino acids: CASSPAQGMREKLFF. CDR3 nucleotides: TGTGCCAGCAGCCCTGCACAGGGAATGAGGGAAAAACTGTTTTTT. Filled out from reference TRBV7-2 and TRBJ1-4, the complete variable domain reads GAGVSQSPSNKVTEKGKDVELRCDPISGHTALYWYRQSLGQGLEFLIYFQGNSAPDKSGLPSDRFSAERTGGSVSTLTIQRTQQEDSAVYLCASSPAQGMREKLFFGSGTQLSVL.

The V call is TRBV6-4, the J call TRBJ2-2; 9 bases are a match to TRBD2. CDR3 size: 18 residues. Trimming took 6 bases from V and 3 from J; bases not matched to a gene: 14. Germline CDR1 is MRHNA and CDR2 is SNTAGT. The CDR3 loop reads CASRCPFSGSLHTGELFF. CDR3 sequence (DNA): TGTGCCAGCAGGTGCCCCTTTAGCGGGAGTCTCCACACCGGGGAGCTGTTTTTT.

The rearrangement joins TRBV21-1 to TRBJ1-5; TRBD1 was called by the table and not checked on the DNA. TRBV21-1 is reported as a pseudogene. There are 23 residues in the CDR3. The CDR3 is CASSSRDRGSIRTHPINNQPQHF. The CDR3 nucleotides read TGTGCCAGCAGCAGCCGGGACAGGGGCTCGATCAGAACCCACCCCATAAACAATCAGCCCCAGCATTTT.

The chain employs TRBV4-2 and TRBJ2-1; weak D call: TRBD2 (5 bases). Germline V gene lookup returns CDR1 LGHNA and CDR2 YNFKEQ. V lost 1 base and J 3 bases, leaving 10 bases between the germline ends. There are 15 residues in the CDR3. CDR3 protein: CASSQGTGDYNEQFF. CDR3 in DNA: TGTGCCAGCAGCCAAGGGACTGGGGACTACAATGAGCAGTTCTTC.

This clone was counted between two and nine times. This chain connects TRBV7-9 to TRBJ2-1, with D unclear. The V and J ends lost 0 bases and 4 bases respectively, with 7 bases between them. CDR3 length: 14 residues. Looked up from germline, CDR1 is SEHNR and CDR2 is FQNEAQ (reference sequence). Here the CDR3 DNA reads TGTGCCAGCAGCTTAGCCGGACCGTACAATGAGCAGTTCTTC. Protein: CASSLAGPYNEQFF.

The chain recombines TRBV2 with TRBJ2-1; 11 nucleotides line up with TRBD2. The CDR3 totals 15 residues. V was clipped by 5 bases and J by 8 bases; unmatched bases: 8. Germline assignment: CDR1 SNHLY and CDR2 FYNNEI. For the CDR3, the DNA is TGTGCCAGCAGTCCAAGGACTAGCGGGTTATATGAGCAGTTCTTC. Encoded protein: CASSPRTSGLYEQFF.

The chain carries TRBV28 and TRBJ2-5, with D possibly matching TRBD2 (6 bases). V was pared by 6 bases and J by 5 bases, with 13 bases between. The CDR3 length is 13 residues. CDR1 and CDR2 (germline): MDHEN, SYDVKM. The CDR3 nucleotides are TGTGCCAGCAGCTACGGAGGGACGGAGACCCAGTACTTC. It is translated as CASSYGGTETQYF.

A few counts support this clone. The chain carries TRBV6-6 and TRBJ2-1; D is possibly TRBD1 (6 bases). The CDR3 extends over 15 amino acids. Germline V gene data show CDR1 as MNHNY and CDR2 as SVGAGI (reference sequence). The germline V and J ends were trimmed by 6 bases and 0 bases, with 12 bases remaining between them. As DNA, the CDR3 is TGTGCCAGCAGAAGACAGGCGAGCTCCTACAATGAGCAGTTCTTC. It specifies CASRRQASSYNEQFF.

As concerns this clone: A single base separates this from a much larger clone, so it may be a read error. The identical CDR3 is also encoded by other nucleotide sequences in the sample. This chain's CDR3 is CASSLDGDQPQHF. CDR3 in DNA: TGTGCCAGCAGCTTAGATGGTGATCAGCCCCAGCATTTT. The V and J genes are TRBV11-2 and TRBJ1-5, with unresolved D. This CDR3 comprises 13 residues. V gave up 0 bases and J gave up 5 bases, with 5 bases separating them. Germline V gives CDR1 SGHAT, CDR2 FQNNGV.

This chain links TRBV6-4 with TRBJ2-1; the match to TRBD2 covers 7 bases. Trimming at V came to 3 bases and at J to 7 bases, leaving 9 bases not matched to a gene. CDR3 length: 15 amino acids. Per the germline V gene, CDR1 is MRHNA and CDR2 is SNTAGT. CDR3 protein: CASSEGGSHENEQFF. The CDR3 DNA reads as TGTGCCAGCAGTGAGGGCGGGAGCCATGAAAATGAGCAGTTCTTC.

The chain links TRBV18 to TRBJ2-5, with D perhaps matching TRBD1 or TRBD2 (5 bases each). CDR3 length: 12 residues. The germline V gene encodes CDR1 KGHSH and CDR2 LQKENI. With 4 bases removed from V and 5 bases from J, the gap between germline ends came to 8 bases. The DNA of the CDR3 is TGTGCCAGCTCACGGGACCGGGAGACCCAGTACTTC. Translated, it gives CASSRDRETQYF.

The gene calls are TRBV11-2 and TRBJ2-1; no firm D call. Germline CDR1 reads SGHAT; CDR2 reads FQNNGV. The CDR3 is 12 amino acids. Trimming took off 0 bases at V and 12 bases at J, with 9 bases between the two ends. In DNA, the CDR3 is TGTGCCAGCAGCTTAGATCGCCTGGCGCAGTTCTTC. Translated: CASSLDRLAQFF.

V gene TRBV21-1 combines with J gene TRBJ2-5; the DNA was not used to check the table's D call, TRBD2. TRBV21-1 is labeled a pseudogene. CDR3 length: 11 residues. DNA of the CDR3: TGTGCCACCCGACTTTGGTGGACCCAGTACTTC. This codes for CATRLWWTQYF.

V usage is TRBV7-8 and J usage is TRBJ1-5; D is unclear. V lost 1 base, J lost 2 bases, and 6 bases lay in between. The CDR3 covers 14 residues. Germline CDR1 is SGHVS and CDR2 is FQNEAQ. CDR3 nucleotide sequence: TGTGCCAGCAGCTTAGTCCAGGGCAATCAGCCCCAGCATTTT. Translating gives CASSLVQGNQPQHF. The variable domain in full, completed from reference TRBV7-8 and TRBJ1-5, reads GAGVSQSPRYKVAKRGQDVALRCDPISGHVSLFWYQQALGQGPEFLTYFQNEAQLDKSGLPSDRFFAERPEGSVSTLKIQRTQQEDSAVYLCASSLVQGNQPQHFGDGTRLSIL.

About this clone itself: Other DNA sequences in this specimen translate into the identical CDR3. This sequence joins TRBV27 and TRBJ2-1; D is possibly TRBD1 or TRBD2 (5 bases each). CDR1 is MNHEY and CDR2 is SMNVEV in the germline V gene (reference sequence). This CDR3 contains 15 residues. The ends were cut back, 5 bases at V and 1 base at J, with 12 bases in the middle. This CDR3 is CASSPGTGSYNEQFF. The CDR3 nucleotides read TGTGCCAGCAGTCCCGGGACCGGATCCTACAATGAGCAGTTCTTC.

The chain combines TRBV4-2 with TRBJ1-2; D gene ambiguous. Germline CDR1 LGHNA, CDR2 YNFKEQ. V shed 1 base and J shed 8 bases, with 14 bases lying between them. The CDR3 has 14 amino acids. CDR3 sequence reads: CASSQAIASVGYTF. Here the CDR3 DNA reads TGTGCCAGCAGCCAAGCGATTGCGTCCGTCGGCTACACCTTC.

The V call is TRBV15, the J call TRBJ2-3; 11 nucleotides agree with TRBD2. CDR1 is LNHNV and CDR2 is YYDKDF in the germline V gene (reference sequence). V gave up 4 bases and J gave up 2 bases; unmatched junction bases: 8. The CDR3 is 17 residues long. CDR3 sequence: CATSIERSGRVTDTQYF. CDR3 DNA sequence: TGTGCCACCAGCATAGAACGTAGCGGGAGGGTCACAGATACGCAGTATTTT.

This clone was detected only a few times. This chain links TRBV5-1 with TRBJ2-1, with 9 bases identical to TRBD2. There are 15 residues in the CDR3. CDR1 and CDR2 (germline): SGHRS, YFSETQ. J was trimmed by 2 bases and V by 3 bases; bases with no gene match: 3. The CDR3 coding sequence is TGCGCCAGCAGCTCCCGGACTAGCGCCTACAATGAGCAGTTCTTC. Translating it yields CASSSRTSAYNEQFF.

This clone was recorded a few times. J is TRBJ2-7 and V is TRBV2; a possible D gene is TRBD2 (5 bases). The CDR3 loop spans 11 amino acids. CDR1 and CDR2 (germline): SNHLY, FYNNEI. The V end lost 7 bases, the J end lost 2 bases, and 6 bases lay between the germline ends. This CDR3 is CASKGAYEQYF. For the CDR3, the DNA is TGTGCCAGCAAGGGAGCCTACGAGCAGTACTTC.

The rearrangement uses TRBV5-1 and TRBJ2-1; 14 positions agree with TRBD2. Trimming took 5 bases from V and 7 from J; bases not matched to a gene: 8. Germline loops: CDR1 SGHRS, CDR2 YFSETQ. The CDR3 contains 16 residues. The CDR3, as DNA: TGCGCCAGCAGGGGACTAGCGGGAGTGGTAAAGAATGAGCAGTTCTTC. Amino acid sequence: CASRGLAGVVKNEQFF.